One sample yielded the 5 T cell receptor beta chains listed below, sequenced in a study of blood T cells in healthy people across ages. Sample-barcoded 5' priming and a J-beta primer mix drove a second PCR of roughly 6 to 12 cycles. TCRdb re-called the 5' RACE reads through MiXCR, storing one row per CDR3 protein. The sample lists fewer than 900,000 distinct CDR3 sequences, around 48% occurring once. The source material was blood. The receptors here all came from an older woman in good health.

To note about this clonotype: Germline is not matched at one junction end, which may reflect a read error. This chain connects TRBV27 to TRBJ1-6; possibly TRBD1 for D (5 bases). The CDR3 totals 12 residues. Germline V gene data show CDR1 as MNHEY and CDR2 as SMNVEV (reference sequence). This chain's CDR3 is CASRLGDSPPHF. CDR3 sequence (DNA): TGTGCCAGCAGGTTAGGGGATTCACCCCCCCACTTT.

This clonotype was seen only a few times. The chain is built from TRBV20-1 and TRBJ2-1, with 10 bases matching TRBD2. J lost 7 bases, V lost 4 bases, and 7 bases had no gene match. Germline CDR1 DFQATT, CDR2 SNEGSKA (reference sequence). The CDR3 extends over 14 amino acids. The CDR3 is CSAKVAGGRNEQFF. The CDR3 DNA is TGCAGTGCTAAGGTAGCGGGAGGTCGGAATGAGCAGTTCTTC.

The chain couples TRBV20-1 to TRBJ1-2; maybe TRBD1 (5 bases). This CDR3 region has 15 residues. With 3 bases removed from V and 3 bases from J, the gap between germline ends came to 17 bases. Germline CDR1 is DFQATT and CDR2 is SNEGSKA (reference sequence). The CDR3 bases are TGCAGTGCTAGGAACCGGGGGAGGCACGACTATGGCTACACCTTC. Amino acids: CSARNRGRHDYGYTF.

The V call is TRBV30, the J call TRBJ2-1; D is unresolved. The last part of the DNA fits TRBJ2-7 better; the J call may be wrong. CDR3 length: 13 amino acids. The germline CDR1 and CDR2 sequences are GTSNPN and SVGIG (reference sequence). The CDR3 reads CAWSKPGGDEQYF. The CDR3 bases are TGTGCCTGGAGTAAGCCAGGCGGTGACGAGCAGTACTTC.

This clonotype was observed a few times. The chain recombines TRBV7-2 with TRBJ2-3; D is unresolved. The germline gives CDR1 SGHTA, CDR2 FQGNSA. The length of the CDR3 is 14 residues. The V gene lost 5 bases and the J gene lost 2 bases, with 11 bases spanning the gap. The CDR3 spells CASSLRPDTDTQYF. CDR3 nucleotides: TGTGCCAGCAGCCTCCGACCAGACACAGATACGCAGTATTTT.